The 24 T cell receptor beta chains in this list originate from one sample, sequenced in a study of shared clonotypes between healthy human individuals. Naive CD8 cells lacked CD45RO, underwent positive selection for CCR7 and left out terminally differentiated effector memory CD45RA+ cells. Sequencing used immunoSEQ multiplex PCR; TCRdb keeps in-frame clones, though not all of them. This table has about 680,000 clones, 92% appearing once. Sequencing used naive CD8+ T cells sorted from blood. The receptors were gathered from a man in his thirties or forties in good health.

J is TRBJ1-1 and V is TRBV27; tentatively, D is TRBD1 (5 bases). CDR1 is MNHEY and CDR2 is SMNVEV in the germline V gene (reference sequence). The CDR3 has 16 amino acids. Trimming took off 5 bases at V and 1 base at J, with 17 bases between the two ends. CDR3 sequence (DNA): TGTGCCAGCAGTGCGCAACAGGTCGCCACGAACACTGAAGCTTTCTTT. It is translated as CASSAQQVATNTEAFF.

This chain joins TRBV28 and TRBJ2-1; 8 bases fit TRBD1. V gave up 6 bases and J gave up 8 bases; unmatched junction bases: 15. Looked up from germline, CDR1 is MDHEN and CDR2 is SYDVKM. The CDR3 runs 16 residues. The CDR3 here is CASSQDRGFSYYEQFF. CDR3 in DNA: TGTGCCAGCAGCCAAGACAGGGGATTCTCTTATTATGAGCAGTTCTTC. Looking up the rest from reference TRBV28 and TRBJ2-1 gives the full variable domain: DVKVTQSSRYLVKRTGEKVFLECVQDMDHENMFWYRQDPGLGLRLIYFSYDVKMKEKGDIPEGYSVSREKKERFSLILESASTNQTSMYLCASSQDRGFSYYEQFFGPGTRLTVL.

The chain couples TRBV28 to TRBJ2-7; 12 positions match TRBD2. CDR1 is MDHEN and CDR2 is SYDVKM in the germline V gene. V shed 8 bases, J shed 1 base, and the junction held 3 bases outside the gene matches. This CDR3 comprises 14 residues. CDR3 DNA: TGTGCCAGCGCACTAGCGGGAGGATCCTACGAGCAGTACTTC. Amino acid sequence: CASALAGGSYEQYF. Full variable domain (rest looked up from reference TRBV28 and TRBJ2-7): DVKVTQSSRYLVKRTGEKVFLECVQDMDHENMFWYRQDPGLGLRLIYFSYDVKMKEKGDIPEGYSVSREKKERFSLILESASTNQTSMYLCASALAGGSYEQYFGPGTRLTVT.

J is TRBJ1-5 and V is TRBV4-1; D unresolved. CDR1 is MGHRA and CDR2 is YSYEKL in the germline V gene. The CDR3 has 15 amino acids. Trimming shortened V by 0 bases and J by 7 bases, and 13 bases separated the two germline ends. The CDR3 here is CASSQDWELRQPQHF. The CDR3 nucleotides read TGCGCCAGCAGCCAAGATTGGGAGTTAAGGCAGCCCCAGCATTTT.

The rearrangement joins TRBV30 to TRBJ2-3; 10 nucleotides agree with TRBD2. The germline V gene encodes CDR1 GTSNPN and CDR2 SVGIG (reference sequence). There are 15 residues in the CDR3. Trimming at V came to 4 bases and at J to 9 bases, leaving 13 bases not matched to a gene. CDR3 nucleotide sequence: TGTGCCTGGAAACCCGACACTAGCGGGACTGGCACGCAGTATTTT. This encodes CAWKPDTSGTGTQYF. Complete variable domain (other parts from reference TRBV30 and TRBJ2-3): SQTIHQWPATLVQPVGSPLSLECTVEGTSNPNLYWYRQAAGRGLQLLFYSVGIGQISSEVPQNLSASRPQDRQFILSSKKLLLSDSGFYLCAWKPDTSGTGTQYFGPGTRLTVL.

This chain joins TRBV7-9 and TRBJ1-2; D not resolved. V was shortened by 3 bases and J by 2 bases, with 16 bases between the two germline ends. Germline V gene data show CDR1 as SEHNR and CDR2 as FQNEAQ (reference sequence). This CDR3 has 16 residues. For the CDR3, the DNA is TGTGCCAGCAGCTTGGAAGGGCTGAATTTCAACTATGGCTACACCTTC. Its protein is CASSLEGLNFNYGYTF.

CDR3 coding DNA: TGCGCCAGCAGTCAATCGACGGAGGGACAGGGGGGGCATGAGCAGTTCTTC. This translates into CASSQSTEGQGGHEQFF. This chain uses TRBV23-1 with TRBJ2-1; TRBD1 agrees at 11 bases. TRBV23-1 is an ORF, with its function uncertain. With 0 bases clipped from V and 8 bases from J, the junction kept 9 bases outside the gene matches. This CDR3 is 17 amino acids long.

V is TRBV28 and J is TRBJ1-3; D gene unclear. Germline V gene data show CDR1 as MDHEN and CDR2 as SYDVKM. CDR3 length: 15 residues. V was pared by 8 bases and J by 0 bases, with 14 bases between. The CDR3 protein is CASGPGYGSGNTIYF. The CDR3 DNA sequence: TGTGCCAGCGGCCCGGGCTACGGCTCTGGAAACACCATATATTTT.

In this sample, this clone turned up once. The chain recombines TRBV29-1 with TRBJ2-7; no reliable D call. Germline CDR1 SQVTM, CDR2 ANQGSEA. V was shortened by 4 bases and J by 3 bases, with 13 bases between the two germline ends. The CDR3 consists of 13 residues. CDR3 DNA sequence: TGCAGCGTTGTCATAGCTAATAGCTACGAGCAGTACTTC. Residues: CSVVIANSYEQYF.

The chain recombines TRBV15 with TRBJ1-3; a weak D match, TRBD1 (6 bases). V was cut by 5 bases and J by 0 bases, with 11 bases left in between. Germline loops: CDR1 LNHNV, CDR2 YYDKDF (reference sequence). The CDR3 length is 15 residues. CDR3 in DNA: TGTGCCACCAGCGGCGACAGGAGCTCTGGAAACACCATATATTTT. This codes for CATSGDRSSGNTIYF.

The chain couples TRBV11-2 to TRBJ2-5; 8 positions agree with TRBD1. Germline loops: CDR1 SGHAT, CDR2 FQNNGV. The ends lost 5 bases at V and 3 bases at J; junction bases unmatched: 5. This CDR3 comprises 14 residues. The CDR3 here is CASSIGQGEETQYF. CDR3 nucleotides: TGTGCCAGCAGCATCGGACAGGGAGAAGAGACCCAGTACTTC.

The V call is TRBV13, the J call TRBJ2-7, with D possibly matching TRBD2 (6 bases). The germline V and J ends were trimmed by 1 base and 4 bases, with 14 bases remaining between them. The CDR3 runs 15 residues. Germline lookup yields CDR1 PRHDT and CDR2 FYEKMQ (reference sequence). CDR3 sequence (DNA): TGTGCCAGCAGCTTAGAGGGTGGCGGGAATTACGAGCAGTACTTC. Amino acids: CASSLEGGGNYEQYF.

The chain uses TRBV18 and TRBJ1-5, with 12 positions matching TRBD1. From germline, CDR1 is KGHSH and CDR2 LQKENI. This CDR3 is built from 16 residues. V lost 3 bases, J lost 7 bases, and 7 bases stayed unmatched. CDR3 loop: CASSPRDRGLRQPQHF. CDR3 coding DNA: TGTGCCAGCTCACCCCGGGACAGGGGGCTGCGGCAGCCCCAGCATTTT.

This clone was counted only a few times. The V call is TRBV11-2, the J call TRBJ2-7; 8 bases map to TRBD1. V shed 5 bases, J shed 2 bases, and the junction held 8 bases outside the gene matches. In germline, CDR1 is SGHAT, CDR2 FQNNGV. The CDR3 spans 15 residues. The CDR3 loop is CASSPYRGSTYEQYF. The CDR3 DNA follows: TGTGCCAGCAGCCCCTACAGGGGGTCCACCTACGAGCAGTACTTC.

V usage is TRBV10-1 and J usage is TRBJ2-1; 11 bases are a match to TRBD2. CDR1 and CDR2 (germline): WNHNN, SYGVQD (reference sequence). The junction had 1 base not matched to a gene; V was cut back by 0 bases and J by 6 bases. CDR3 length: 15 amino acids. The CDR3 nucleotides read TGCGCCAGCAGTGAGTCTCTAGCGGGGGGCAATGAGCAGTTCTTC. Translated: CASSESLAGGNEQFF.

The chain is built from TRBV19 and TRBJ2-1; TRBD2 is a possible D gene (5 bases). V gave up 2 bases and J gave up 6 bases, with 14 bases separating them. This CDR3 region has 15 residues. The germline V gene encodes CDR1 LNHDA and CDR2 SQIVND (reference sequence). CDR3 residues: CASSITGLGSNEQFF. CDR3 DNA sequence: TGTGCCAGTAGTATAACGGGGTTGGGGTCCAATGAGCAGTTCTTC.

The J gene is TRBJ1-2, the V gene TRBV14; 8 positions agree with TRBD1. The CDR3 loop spans 15 amino acids. Trimming took 0 bases from V and 4 from J; bases not matched to a gene: 4. Germline CDR1 reads SGHDN; CDR2 reads FVKESK. Written as DNA, the CDR3 is TGTGCCAGCAGCCAAGACAGGGGGCTTATCTATGGCTACACCTTC. Residues: CASSQDRGLIYGYTF.

As concerns this clone: Other DNA sequences in this specimen translate into the identical CDR3. The chain carries TRBV5-1 and TRBJ2-2, with 10 nucleotides matching TRBD1. This CDR3 region has 14 residues. V lost 3 bases, J lost 5 bases, and 1 base stayed unmatched. Germline CDR1 SGHRS, CDR2 YFSETQ. CDR3: CASSSGQGTGELFF. Written as DNA, the CDR3 is TGCGCCAGCAGCTCGGGACAGGGGACCGGGGAGCTGTTTTTT.

This clone was observed a handful of times. The chain links TRBV27 to TRBJ2-2; D is uncertain. Germline loops: CDR1 MNHEY, CDR2 SMNVEV (reference sequence). Trimming removed 5 bases from V and 3 bases from J, with 4 bases in between. The CDR3 consists of 12 residues. The CDR3 DNA reads TGTGCCAGCAGTCCCCACACCGGGGAGCTGTTTTTT. It is translated as CASSPHTGELFF.

The chain carries TRBV7-2 and TRBJ2-1; D is unclear. From germline, CDR1 is SGHTA and CDR2 FQGNSA. The V end was cut by 1 base, the J end by 6 bases, with 7 bases between. This CDR3 region has 13 residues. CDR3 bases: TGTGCCAGCAGCTTAGGAGTCGGCAATGAGCAGTTCTTC. Translation: CASSLGVGNEQFF.

The chain is built from TRBV29-1 and TRBJ2-7, with 7 bases fitting TRBD1. The germline V gene has CDR1 SQVTM and CDR2 ANQGSEA. J was trimmed by 3 bases and V by 7 bases; bases with no gene match: 9. This CDR3 comprises 13 residues. DNA of the CDR3: TGCAGCGCTCTTAACAGGACAGGCTACGAGCAGTACTTC. It encodes CSALNRTGYEQYF.

V usage is TRBV7-6 and J usage is TRBJ2-5; D gene unclear. The CDR3 spans 15 residues. CDR1 is SGHVS and CDR2 is FNYEAQ in the germline V gene. The V gene lost 1 base and the J gene lost 0 bases, with 9 bases spanning the gap. The CDR3 DNA reads TGTGCCAGCAGCTTAGAACAAATGTACCAAGAGACCCAGTACTTC. Protein: CASSLEQMYQETQYF.

The chain is built from TRBV12-5 and TRBJ2-1; 9 nucleotides align to TRBD2. CDR3 length: 16 residues. V dropped 6 bases and J dropped 9; count of bases not matched to a gene: 15. Germline CDR1 is LGHNT and CDR2 is FRNRAP. The CDR3 reads CASGSWGGRAGIEQFF. The CDR3 nucleotides are TGTGCTAGTGGGTCTTGGGGCGGGAGGGCAGGTATTGAGCAGTTCTTC.

This clone is a singleton in its sample. V gene TRBV9 combines with J gene TRBJ2-2; D may match TRBD1 or TRBD2 (5 bases each). Germline V gene lookup returns CDR1 SGDLS and CDR2 YYNGEE. There are 15 residues in the CDR3. V shed 6 bases and J shed 2 bases, with 14 bases lying between them. The CDR3 loop reads CASNPGTVNTGELFF. CDR3 coding DNA: TGTGCCAGCAACCCTGGGACGGTCAACACCGGGGAGCTGTTTTTT.